These 21 T cell receptor beta chains were all obtained from the same sample, sequenced in a study of a mutant IDH1 vaccine in newly diagnosed glioma. Time point defined: baseline, week 1 (first vaccination visit). Documented treatment: pre-vaccination baseline after standard-of-care therapy. Profiling relied on immunoSEQ multiplex PCR, and the TCRdb table lists in-frame clones only, not all of them. The top ten clones hold roughly 0.54% of a sample with fewer than 100,000 clones, roughly 89% of them seen once. Sequences were derived from PBMCs, sampled from a glioma patient treated with radiotherapy, temozolomide or both. The receptors here all came from a woman aged 45-59 years with glioma.

V gene TRBV27 combines with J gene TRBJ1-6, with D unclear. In germline, CDR1 is MNHEY, CDR2 SMNVEV (reference sequence). The V and J ends lost 6 bases and 7 bases respectively, with 16 bases between them. The CDR3 totals 15 residues. The CDR3 sequence is CASSPGPGGNSPLHF. CDR3 DNA sequence: TGTGCCAGCAGCCCCGGACCCGGCGGGAATTCACCCCTCCACTTT.

This clone was detected once. V gene TRBV4-1 combines with J gene TRBJ1-5, with 9 bases matching TRBD1. Germline CDR1 MGHRA, CDR2 YSYEKL. The CDR3 has 19 residues. Trimming removed 0 bases from V and 5 bases from J; junction bases left unmatched: 14. In DNA form, the CDR3 reads TGCGCCAGCAGCCAAGACTGGGGACAGGGAGTTAGTTCATATCAGCCCCAGCATTTT. Translated: CASSQDWGQGVSSYQPQHF.

The rearrangement links TRBV28 to TRBJ2-6; D may be TRBD1 (6 bases). The V end lost 6 bases, the J end lost 11 bases, and 11 bases lay between the germline ends. Per the germline V gene, CDR1 is MDHEN and CDR2 is SYDVKM. The CDR3 is 12 amino acids. CDR3 protein: CASRQGRDVLTF. In DNA form, the CDR3 reads TGTGCCAGCAGACAGGGAAGGGACGTCCTGACTTTC.

The chain links TRBV2 to TRBJ1-2; D perhaps matches TRBD1 (5 bases). This CDR3 contains 13 residues. Germline V gene sequence: CDR1 SNHLY, CDR2 FYNNEI. Between the trimmed V and J ends, which lost 4 bases and 4 bases, there was a span of 10 bases. The CDR3 sequence: CASSGTMAYGYTF. CDR3 coding DNA: TGTGCCAGCAGTGGGACAATGGCCTATGGCTACACCTTC. Combining the CDR3 with reference TRBV2 and TRBJ1-2 gives the whole variable domain EPEVTQTPSHQVTQMGQEVILRCVPISNHLYFYWYRQILGQKVEFLVSFYNNEISEKSEIFDDQFSVERPDGSNFTLKIRSTKLEDSAMYFCASSGTMAYGYTFGSGTRLTVV.

The chain uses TRBV6-5 and TRBJ2-2; D is tentatively TRBD1 or TRBD2 (5 bases each). The CDR3 is 15 residues long. Germline V gene data show CDR1 as MNHEY and CDR2 as SVGAGI. V was pared by 0 bases and J by 9 bases, with 14 bases between. CDR3 amino acids: CASSYSSRDDRELFF. The CDR3 DNA is TGTGCCAGCAGTTACTCGAGTCGGGACGACCGGGAGCTGTTTTTT.

This clone was counted a few times. The rearrangement links TRBV5-1 to TRBJ1-1; TRBD1 might be the D (6 bases). Trimming cost V 2 bases and J 4 bases, with 12 bases left between them. The CDR3 has 14 residues. CDR1 is SGHRS and CDR2 is YFSETQ in the germline V gene. DNA of the CDR3: TGCGCCAGCAGCTTAGCAGGGGCGGGCACTGAAGCTTTCTTT. Protein sequence: CASSLAGAGTEAFF.

This clone was observed once. V is TRBV28 and J is TRBJ2-6, with TRBD1 as a possible D gene (5 bases). Germline lookup yields CDR1 MDHEN and CDR2 SYDVKM. V dropped 5 bases and J dropped 0 bases, with 8 bases sitting between them. The CDR3 is 15 amino acids. The CDR3 coding sequence is TGTGCCAGCAGTGTTGACAGCTCTGGGGCCAACGTCCTGACTTTC. Translated: CASSVDSSGANVLTF.

The V gene is TRBV21-1, the J gene TRBJ2-2; TRBD1, the table's D call, lacks a check against the DNA. TRBV21-1 is annotated as a pseudogene. The CDR3 has 16 residues. CDR3 DNA sequence: TGTGCCAGCAGCAAACTCGGCAGGGCGTCCACCGGGGAGCTGTTTTTT. Protein: CASSKLGRASTGELFF.

The chain has TRBV29-1 and TRBJ2-7; 7 bases match TRBD1. The CDR3 is made up of 15 amino acids. J gave up 4 bases and V 7 bases, and 16 bases lay outside the gene matches. Looked up from germline, CDR1 is SQVTM and CDR2 is ANQGSEA. The CDR3 reads CSATPRGRYRYEQYF. Here the CDR3 DNA reads TGCAGCGCCACACCTAGGGGGCGGTATCGTTACGAGCAGTACTTC.

This clone occurred once. J is TRBJ2-7 and V is TRBV6-1, with D tentatively TRBD1 (5 bases). V was trimmed by 6 bases and J by 6 bases, leaving 21 bases between them. This CDR3 is 15 amino acids long. The germline CDR1 and CDR2 sequences are MNHNS and SASEGT. CDR3 coding DNA: TGTGCCAGCAGCGTCAGGACCGTAGGGCAGGGCGAGCAGTACTTC. It translates to CASSVRTVGQGEQYF.

The chain links TRBV27 to TRBJ1-5, with 10 bases matching TRBD1. The CDR3 is 16 amino acids. Unmatched junction bases numbered 7, after V lost 5 bases and J lost 3 bases. Looked up from germline, CDR1 is MNHEY and CDR2 is SMNVEV (reference sequence). CDR3 sequence (DNA): TGTGCCAGCAGTCCAAGACAGGGGGCCAACAATCAGCCCCAGCATTTT. The encoded protein is CASSPRQGANNQPQHF.

This chain links TRBV29-1 with TRBJ1-2; no reliable D call. The CDR3 extends over 12 amino acids. CDR1 is SQVTM and CDR2 is ANQGSEA in the germline V gene. The V and J ends lost 0 bases and 7 bases respectively, with 9 bases between them. The CDR3 bases are TGCAGCGTTGAAGAAATGGAGGTTGGCTACACCTTC. Its translation is CSVEEMEVGYTF.

CDR3 loop: CASRTTGGWQGTEAFF. The DNA for the CDR3 is TGTGCCAGCAGAACAACGGGTGGTTGGCAGGGAACTGAAGCTTTCTTT. The rearrangement joins TRBV7-8 to TRBJ1-1, with a tentative D call TRBD1 (5 bases). Trimming shortened V by 6 bases and J by 5 bases, and 22 bases separated the two germline ends. This CDR3 region has 16 residues. Germline V gene sequence: CDR1 SGHVS, CDR2 FQNEAQ.

This clone has just a few counts. The chain combines TRBV29-1 with TRBJ1-3; 7 bases align to TRBD1. The CDR3 contains 12 residues. V dropped 7 bases and J dropped 6; count of bases not matched to a gene: 6. Germline V gives CDR1 SQVTM, CDR2 ANQGSEA. CDR3: CSATGNSNTIYF. The DNA of the CDR3 is TGCAGCGCGACAGGGAATTCAAACACCATATATTTT.

The J gene is TRBJ2-7, the V gene TRBV7-9; possibly TRBD1 or TRBD2 for D (7 bases each). The CDR3 contains 15 residues. V dropped 5 bases and J dropped 2 bases, with 16 bases sitting between them. Germline loops: CDR1 SEHNR, CDR2 FQNEAQ (reference sequence). CDR3 loop: CASSSKTGTTYEQYF. The CDR3 bases are TGTGCCAGCAGCAGTAAGACAGGGACTACCTACGAGCAGTACTTC.

This clone was found once. The junction differs from germline at one of its ends, possibly a read error. J is TRBJ2-7 and V is TRBV5-5; 7 bases line up with TRBD1. The CDR3 runs 16 residues. CDR1 is SGHKS and CDR2 is YYEKEE in the germline V gene (reference sequence). The CDR3 loop is CASSLGPQGSTYEQYF. The CDR3 nucleotides are TGTGCCAGCAGTTTGGGGCCACAGGGGTCTACCTACGAGCAGTACTTC.

CDR3 in DNA: TGCAGCGTTGTCGGGAACGGGGTCGGCACTGAAGCTTTCTTT. It translates to CSVVGNGVGTEAFF. The J gene is TRBJ1-1, the V gene TRBV29-1; no clear D. Trimming shortened V by 4 bases and J by 4 bases, and 16 bases separated the two germline ends. The germline gives CDR1 SQVTM, CDR2 ANQGSEA. This CDR3 spans 14 amino acids. Full variable domain (rest looked up from reference TRBV29-1 and TRBJ1-1): SAVISQKPSRDICQRGTSLTIQCQVDSQVTMMFWYRQQPGQSLTLIATANQGSEATYESGFVIDKFPISRPNLTFSTLTVSNMSPEDSSIYLCSVVGNGVGTEAFFGQGTRLTVV.

The gene calls are TRBV5-1 and TRBJ2-1, with 7 bases lining up with TRBD1. Germline CDR1 is SGHRS and CDR2 is YFSETQ. The CDR3 runs 15 residues. V lost 2 bases and J lost 3; bases outside the gene matches: 5. The CDR3 region is CASSLSQGVYNEQFF. The CDR3 DNA reads as TGCGCCAGCAGCTTATCCCAGGGGGTCTACAATGAGCAGTTCTTC. The full variable domain, with the rest looked up from reference TRBV5-1 and TRBJ2-1, is KAGVTQTPRYLIKTRGQQVTLSCSPISGHRSVSWYQQTPGQGLQFLFEYFSETQRNKGNFPGRFSGRQFSNSRSEMNVSTLELGDSALYLCASSLSQGVYNEQFFGPGTRLTVL.

The V gene is TRBV30, the J gene TRBJ2-1; no firm D call. The V gene's germline CDR1 is GTSNPN and CDR2 SVGIG (reference sequence). Trimming cost V 0 bases and J 14 bases, with 20 bases left between them. This CDR3 is built from 14 residues. In nucleotides, the CDR3 is TGTGCCTGGAGTGTCGGCGCCAACGGCGATGAAAAGTTCTTC. Protein: CAWSVGANGDEKFF.

This clone was observed a single time. This rearrangement joins TRBV7-8 to TRBJ2-1; no firm D call. This CDR3 has 15 amino acids. Per the germline V gene, CDR1 is SGHVS and CDR2 is FQNEAQ. The V gene lost 2 bases and the J gene lost 4 bases, with 12 bases spanning the gap. The CDR3 DNA follows: TGTGCCAGCAGCTTAAATAGATTCAGATACAATGAGCAGTTCTTC. It encodes CASSLNRFRYNEQFF. Complete variable domain (other parts from reference TRBV7-8 and TRBJ2-1): GAGVSQSPRYKVAKRGQDVALRCDPISGHVSLFWYQQALGQGPEFLTYFQNEAQLDKSGLPSDRFFAERPEGSVSTLKIQRTQQEDSAVYLCASSLNRFRYNEQFFGPGTRLTVL.

This chain uses TRBV28 with TRBJ1-4; no clear D. CDR3 length: 13 amino acids. V shed 6 bases and J shed 0 bases, with 5 bases lying between them. CDR1 MDHEN and CDR2 SYDVKM come from the germline V gene. In DNA, the CDR3 is TGTGCCAGCAGACGGACAACTAATGAAAAACTGTTTTTT. It is translated as CASRRTTNEKLFF.